The present TCR beta chain was sequenced within a study of blood T cell repertoires in COVID-19. Background on the study: Sources were T cells, B-cell-depleted T cells, or PBMCs; the material itself was cDNA or gDNA.

A remark on this clone: The same CDR3 can be traced to other DNA sequences in this sample.

Original analysis: The authors estimated nucleated cell counts from reference gene primer amplification. This table comes from immunoSEQ multiplex PCR, and its TCRdb copy is limited to in-frame clones, with some not included. That table gives V, J and clone size, and the DNA gave D and trimming. The sample has roughly 240,000 clones, 75% to 90% seen once. The specimen sequenced was peripheral blood. The source of this sequence is a woman between 25 and 40 years old who had recovered from COVID-19.

CDR3 coding DNA: TGTGCCAGCAGCCTGGACAGGGGGAACTACGAGCAGTACTTC. Translated, it gives CASSLDRGNYEQYF. This chain joins TRBV5-4 and TRBJ2-7; 10 positions match TRBD1. After removal of 4 bases from V and 3 bases from J, the junction contained 4 bases not matched to a gene. The CDR3 covers 14 residues. Germline-derived CDR1 and CDR2 are SGHNT and YYREEE (reference sequence).